The 20 T cell receptor beta chains listed next were all sequenced from one sample in a study of blood T cell repertoires in COVID-19. Profiling relied on immunoSEQ multiplex PCR, and the TCRdb table lists in-frame clones only, not all of them. The sample consists of approximately 240,000 clones, around 80% of them appearing once. Source material: peripheral blood. Source of these receptors: a young woman with COVID-19, enrolled during active disease.

The V gene is TRBV11-2, the J gene TRBJ1-1; D might be TRBD1 (5 bases). V lost 5 bases and J lost 0, with 13 bases in between. The CDR3 length is 15 residues. Germline V CDR1 and CDR2: SGHAT, FQNNGV. CDR3 sequence reads: CASSPSRQLNTEAFF. CDR3 in DNA: TGTGCCAGCAGCCCCTCCCGACAGCTGAACACTGAAGCTTTCTTT. Combining the CDR3 with reference TRBV11-2 and TRBJ1-1 gives the whole variable domain EAGVAQSPRYKIIEKRQSVAFWCNPISGHATLYWYQQILGQGPKLLIQFQNNGVVDDSQLPKDRFSAERLKGVDSTLKIQPAKLEDSAVYLCASSPSRQLNTEAFFGQGTRLTVV.

This chain links TRBV16 with TRBJ2-1; the match to TRBD2 covers 8 bases. V lost 0 bases and J lost 4; bases outside the gene matches: 5. The CDR3 is 16 residues long. Germline CDR1 is KGHSY and CDR2 is FQNENV. CDR3 nucleotide sequence: TGTGCCAGCAGCCAATCATCAGCGGGGGAGTACAATGAGCAGTTCTTC. It codes for CASSQSSAGEYNEQFF.

This clone is a singleton in its sample. CDR3 coding DNA: TGCGCCAGCAGCCAAGAAACTAGCGACACAGATACGCAGTATTTT. Its translation: CASSQETSDTDTQYF. The rearrangement joins TRBV4-3 to TRBJ2-3; 7 bases match TRBD2. V shed 0 bases, J shed 2 bases, and the junction held 2 bases outside the gene matches. Looked up from germline, CDR1 is LGHNA and CDR2 is YSLEER. CDR3 length: 15 residues.

Regarding this clone: Other DNA sequences in this sample translate to the same CDR3. The chain couples TRBV6-1 to TRBJ1-6; unclear D gene. The CDR3 is 15 residues long. With 0 bases removed from V and 7 bases from J, the gap between germline ends came to 10 bases. Germline V gene data show CDR1 as MNHNS and CDR2 as SASEGT. CDR3 DNA sequence: TGTGCCAGCAGTGAAGCGGGCAGAGGGAATTCACCCCTCCACTTT. Residues: CASSEAGRGNSPLHF.

This clone came up once. This chain uses TRBV9 with TRBJ1-2; 12 bases are shared with TRBD1. Germline loops: CDR1 SGDLS, CDR2 YYNGEE. V shed 0 bases and J 3 bases; nucleotides not matched to a gene: 9. This CDR3 contains 18 residues. DNA of the CDR3: TGTGCCAGCAGCGTAGGACTACGGGACAGGGGGCTGGACTATGGCTACACCTTC. Translated: CASSVGLRDRGLDYGYTF. Using reference TRBV9 and TRBJ1-2 for the parts outside the CDR3, the full variable domain is DSGVTQTPKHLITATGQRVTLRCSPRSGDLSVYWYQQSLDQGLQFLIQYYNGEERAKGNILERFSAQQFPDLHSELNLSSLELGDSALYFCASSVGLRDRGLDYGYTFGSGTRLTVV.

The V gene is TRBV9, the J gene TRBJ2-5, with TRBD2 matching 11 bases. The germline gives CDR1 SGDLS, CDR2 YYNGEE. This CDR3 is built from 15 residues. V gave up 4 bases and J gave up 1 base; unmatched junction bases: 3. The CDR3, as DNA: TGTGCCAGCAGCCCCGGGACTAGCGGCCAAGAGACCCAGTACTTC. Protein: CASSPGTSGQETQYF.

J is TRBJ1-1 and V is TRBV7-2; 7 bases fit TRBD1. This CDR3 is 13 amino acids long. CDR1 and CDR2 from the germline V gene are SGHTA and FQGNSA. V was pared by 4 bases and J by 5 bases, with 4 bases of the junction left unmatched. CDR3 region: CASSSTGLTEAFF. The CDR3 coding sequence is TGTGCCAGCAGCTCGACAGGGTTAACTGAAGCTTTCTTT.

There are a few counts of this clone. This chain connects TRBV28 to TRBJ1-4; TRBD1 is a possible D gene (5 bases). CDR3 size: 14 residues. Trimming removed 3 bases at V and 3 bases at J, with 8 bases between. Germline CDR1 reads MDHEN; CDR2 reads SYDVKM. CDR3 coding DNA: TGTGCCAGCAGTTTTAGGGGTTCTAATGAAAAACTGTTTTTT. Residues: CASSFRGSNEKLFF.

In regard to this clone: Germline is not matched at one junction end, which may reflect a read error. The gene calls are TRBV7-2 and TRBJ2-3, with 8 bases that match TRBD1. Per the germline V gene, CDR1 is SGHTA and CDR2 is FQGNSA. This CDR3 region has 11 residues. This CDR3 reads CASNIDGDRIF. The DNA for the CDR3 is TGTGCCAGCAACATCGACGGGGACAGGATTTTT.

This CDR3 reads CASSQESSGRSNEQFF. The CDR3 nucleotides read TGTGCCAGCAGCCAAGAGTCTAGCGGGAGGTCAAATGAGCAGTTCTTC. The gene calls are TRBV4-2 and TRBJ2-1, with 11 bases matching TRBD2. CDR3 length equals 16 residues. Trimming at V came to 0 bases and at J to 7 bases, leaving 5 bases not matched to a gene. Germline CDR1 reads LGHNA; CDR2 reads YNFKEQ.

The genes are TRBV9 and TRBJ2-7; 9 bases fit TRBD2. CDR1 is SGDLS, CDR2 YYNGEE, per germline. J was trimmed by 5 bases and V by 4 bases; bases with no gene match: 13. CDR3 length: 16 residues. CDR3 DNA sequence: TGTGCCAGCAGCCCAAAGAGCGGGGGGCCTTCGGACGAGCAGTACTTC. Its protein is CASSPKSGGPSDEQYF.

This sequence joins TRBV11-2 and TRBJ2-1, with 9 positions matching TRBD2. Germline CDR1 and CDR2: SGHAT and FQNNGV. This CDR3 is built from 15 residues. Trimming cost V 2 bases and J 8 bases; bases outside gene matches: 7. CDR3 sequence reads: CASSLFPGLAYEQFF. The CDR3 nucleotides read TGTGCCAGCAGCTTATTTCCGGGACTAGCCTATGAGCAGTTCTTC.

The chain combines TRBV5-1 with TRBJ2-1; D is possibly TRBD2 (6 bases). Germline V gene lookup returns CDR1 SGHRS and CDR2 YFSETQ. This CDR3 has 14 residues. Trimming pared 4 bases from V and 7 bases from J, leaving 15 bases between. DNA of the CDR3: TGCGCCAGCAGCCCAATGACTAGTCTAAATGAGCAGTTCTTC. Translation: CASSPMTSLNEQFF.

This clone was seen just once. The chain has TRBV6-6 and TRBJ1-1; D gene uncertain. The length of the CDR3 is 14 residues. The V end lost 2 bases, the J end lost 1 base, and 8 bases lay between the germline ends. CDR1 and CDR2 from the germline V gene are MNHNY and SVGAGI (reference sequence). The CDR3 nucleotides read TGTGCCAGCAGTTACATCGGGGAGAACACTGAAGCTTTCTTT. As protein: CASSYIGENTEAFF.

This chain joins TRBV6-5 and TRBJ1-3, with D tentatively TRBD1 (6 bases). Trimming pared 4 bases from V and 0 bases from J, leaving 7 bases between. CDR1 MNHEY and CDR2 SVGAGI come from the germline V gene. CDR3 size: 14 residues. The CDR3 DNA follows: TGTGCCAGCAGTTGGACAGTCTCTGGAAACACCATATATTTT. Protein sequence: CASSWTVSGNTIYF.

This chain uses TRBV2 with TRBJ1-1, with TRBD1 matching over 7 bases. This CDR3 is 15 amino acids long. Germline V gene lookup returns CDR1 SNHLY and CDR2 FYNNEI. Trimming removed 6 bases from V and 4 bases from J; junction bases left unmatched: 11. CDR3 nucleotides: TGTGCCAGCAGATTAACAGGGGAACGGGGCACTGAAGCTTTCTTT. Protein sequence: CASRLTGERGTEAFF. Using reference TRBV2 and TRBJ1-1 for the parts outside the CDR3, the full variable domain is EPEVTQTPSHQVTQMGQEVILRCVPISNHLYFYWYRQILGQKVEFLVSFYNNEISEKSEIFDDQFSVERPDGSNFTLKIRSTKLEDSAMYFCASRLTGERGTEAFFGQGTRLTVV.

The chain is built from TRBV27 and TRBJ1-2; D gene ambiguous. In germline, CDR1 is MNHEY, CDR2 SMNVEV (reference sequence). This CDR3 contains 13 residues. The germline V and J ends were trimmed by 5 bases and 1 base, with 8 bases remaining between them. The CDR3 DNA reads TGTGCCAGCAGTCGCGCGGATAACTATGGCTACACCTTC. Its protein product is CASSRADNYGYTF.

V and J are TRBV18 and TRBJ1-3; 8 bases match TRBD1. CDR1 and CDR2 (germline): KGHSH, LQKENI. The V and J ends lost 0 bases and 2 bases, in that order; junction bases with no gene match: 12. This CDR3 is built from 19 residues. The CDR3 loop is CASSPPAARGLSPGNTIYF. The CDR3 DNA is TGTGCCAGCTCACCACCGGCCGCCAGGGGGCTATCCCCTGGAAACACCATATATTTT.

The CDR3 loop is CATSRFGEYEKLFF. CDR3 sequence (DNA): TGTGCCACCAGCAGATTCGGGGAGTATGAAAAACTGTTTTTT. This chain links TRBV15 with TRBJ1-4; D gene uncertain. CDR3 size: 14 residues. Germline loops: CDR1 LNHNV, CDR2 YYDKDF (reference sequence). V lost 2 bases to trimming and J lost 6 bases, with 10 bases between them. Full variable domain (rest looked up from reference TRBV15 and TRBJ1-4): DAMVIQNPRYQVTQFGKPVTLSCSQTLNHNVMYWYQQKSSQAPKLLFHYYDKDFNNEADTPDNFQSRRPNTSFCFLDIRSPGLGDTAMYLCATSRFGEYEKLFFGSGTQLSVL.

This rearrangement joins TRBV20-1 to TRBJ2-5; D not resolved. CDR1 is DFQATT, CDR2 SNEGSKA, per germline (reference sequence). The V and J ends lost 3 bases and 5 bases respectively, with 13 bases between them. This CDR3 region has 13 residues. CDR3 in DNA: TGCAGTGCTAGTAGCAGGATGCTGGAGACCCAGTACTTC. Residues: CSASSRMLETQYF.